The 20 T cell receptor beta chains presented below share a single source sample, sequenced in a study of T-cell reconstitution after alpha-beta-depleted transplantation in children. Molecular barcoding with unique molecular identifiers was used for the TCRbeta library. TCRdb recomputed calls from the PCR reads with MiXCR, one row per CDR3 protein. This sample has some 550,000 distinct CDR3 sequences, with 23% found just once. The material was PBMCs, mostly from graft donor cells, obtained 360 days after TCRalphabeta/CD19-depleted stem cell transplant. All receptors come from a boy under two years old who had a stem cell transplant for acute myeloid leukemia, so the T cells may come from the graft donor.

Ten or more counts support this clonotype. The chain combines TRBV6-2 or TRBV6-3 with TRBJ1-5, with TRBD1 matching over 10 bases. The germline V gene has CDR1 MNHEY and CDR2 SVGEGT. CDR3 length: 16 residues. Germline trimming cut 4 bases from V and 2 bases from J; bases unmatched to any gene: 5. This CDR3 is CASSSRQGAGNQPQHF. CDR3 nucleotides: TGTGCCAGCAGTTCACGACAGGGGGCCGGCAATCAGCCCCAGCATTTT.

This clonotype was seen a handful of times. The chain employs TRBV4-3 and TRBJ2-1; 9 bases agree with TRBD2. This CDR3 contains 17 residues. Germline CDR1 reads LGHNA; CDR2 reads YSLEER. Unmatched junction bases numbered 14, after V lost 3 bases and J lost 8 bases. CDR3 amino acids: CASSHSDGTSMVDEQFF. The CDR3 DNA sequence: TGCGCCAGCAGCCATTCTGACGGGACTAGCATGGTGGATGAGCAGTTCTTC.

The rearrangement joins TRBV5-1 to TRBJ2-2; TRBD1 matches at 9 bases. CDR1 and CDR2 (germline): SGHRS, YFSETQ. Trimming at V came to 5 bases and at J to 0 bases, leaving 5 bases not matched to a gene. The CDR3 loop spans 16 amino acids. In DNA form, the CDR3 reads TGCGCCAGCAGGCCGGACAGGGGCGCGAACACCGGGGAGCTGTTTTTT. Translation: CASRPDRGANTGELFF.

This clonotype was detected a few times. The CDR3 loop reads CASSPRVDRVTEAFF. The CDR3 bases are TGCGCCAGCAGCCCACGGGTGGACAGGGTGACTGAAGCTTTCTTT. The chain couples TRBV5-1 to TRBJ1-1; 8 nucleotides align to TRBD1. Trimming removed 4 bases from V and 5 bases from J; junction bases left unmatched: 10. The CDR3 is made up of 15 amino acids. Germline V gene sequence: CDR1 SGHRS, CDR2 YFSETQ.

The chain couples TRBV20-1 to TRBJ1-5; 9 bases match TRBD1. Germline V lookup: CDR1 DFQATT, CDR2 SNEGSKA (reference sequence). V dropped 2 bases and J dropped 7; count of bases not matched to a gene: 6. The CDR3 extends over 14 amino acids. This CDR3 reads CSARWTGEGQPQHF. The CDR3 region has the DNA TGCAGTGCTAGATGGACAGGGGAGGGGCAGCCCCAGCATTTT.

This clonotype was observed many times. The V and J genes are TRBV7-9 and TRBJ1-1; no firm D call. The V gene's germline CDR1 is SEHNR and CDR2 FQNEAQ (reference sequence). Trimming cost V 0 bases and J 5 bases, with 13 bases left between them. The CDR3 is made up of 15 amino acids. CDR3: CASSLAGIGRTEAFF. DNA of the CDR3: TGTGCCAGCAGCTTAGCCGGAATAGGGCGGACTGAAGCTTTCTTT.

The rearrangement links TRBV21-1 to TRBJ2-7. TRBV21-1 counts as a pseudogene. The CDR3 loop spans 14 amino acids. The CDR3 spells CASSKNYSSGEQYV. The CDR3 nucleotides are TGTGCCAGCAGCAAAAATTACAGCTCGGGCGAGCAGTACGTC.

This clonotype has at least ten counts. The CDR3 here is CASSLDSSGSTDTQYF. In nucleotides, the CDR3 is TGTGCCAGCAGCTTGGATTCTAGCGGGTCCACAGATACGCAGTATTTT. The V call is TRBV5-4, the J call TRBJ2-3, with 8 bases lining up with TRBD2. Germline CDR1 SGHNT, CDR2 YYREEE (reference sequence). CDR3 length equals 16 residues. V trimming: 0 bases; J trimming: 2 bases; junction bases outside the gene matches: 5.

The chain employs TRBV27 and TRBJ2-1; D might be TRBD1 or TRBD2, each matching 6 bases. V was trimmed by 5 bases and J by 5 bases, leaving 16 bases between them. Germline lookup yields CDR1 MNHEY and CDR2 SMNVEV (reference sequence). The CDR3 runs to 15 residues. CDR3 region: CASSLLGGWDNEQFF. In DNA, the CDR3 is TGTGCCAGCAGTCTACTAGGGGGGTGGGACAATGAGCAGTTCTTC.

The table lists this clonotype with many counts. The chain recombines TRBV12-3 or TRBV12-4 with TRBJ2-5, with D perhaps TRBD2 (7 bases). The CDR3 has 16 amino acids. V lost 9 bases to trimming and J lost 4 bases, with 24 bases between them. The chain's CDR3 is CASGAGGGGGGETQYF. The CDR3 bases are TGTGCCAGTGGGGCTGGGGGCGGTGGCGGGGGAGAGACCCAGTACTTC.

This clonotype was counted between two and nine times. The V and J genes are TRBV20-1 and TRBJ2-1; 7 bases are a match to TRBD2. Germline V CDR1 and CDR2: DFQATT, SNEGSKA (reference sequence). V shed 8 bases, J shed 8 bases, and the junction held 3 bases outside the gene matches. This CDR3 is 10 amino acids long. CDR3 region: CSSRGDEQFF. The CDR3 nucleotides read TGCAGTTCCCGGGGGGATGAGCAGTTCTTC.

At least ten counts were recorded for this clonotype. The V gene is TRBV7-2, the J gene TRBJ2-2; D remains ambiguous. CDR1 and CDR2 from the germline V gene are SGHTA and FQGNSA. The CDR3 has 14 amino acids. The V gene lost 4 bases and the J gene lost 5 bases, with 11 bases spanning the gap. In DNA, the CDR3 is TGTGCCAGCAGCTCCGACACCTTTACCGGGGAGCTGTTTTTT. Translation gives CASSSDTFTGELFF. Filled out from reference TRBV7-2 and TRBJ2-2, the complete variable domain reads GAGVSQSPSNKVTEKGKDVELRCDPISGHTALYWYRQSLGQGLEFLIYFQGNSAPDKSGLPSDRFSAERTGGSVSTLTIQRTQQEDSAVYLCASSSDTFTGELFFGEGSRLTVL.

CDR3: CAISGQSETQYF. The CDR3, as DNA: TGTGCCATCAGTGGACAAAGCGAGACCCAGTACTTC. The chain recombines TRBV10-3 with TRBJ2-5; D is undetermined. Germline CDR1 and CDR2: ENHRY and SYGVKD. V was trimmed by 4 bases and J by 5 bases, leaving 8 bases between them. The CDR3 extends over 12 amino acids.

J is TRBJ1-1 and V is TRBV6-1; D perhaps matches TRBD1 (5 bases). The V gene's germline CDR1 is MNHNS and CDR2 SASEGT. The V end was cut by 11 bases, the J end by 1 base, with 17 bases between. CDR3 length equals 14 residues. Here the CDR3 DNA reads TGTGCCGCGCGTTATGGGGGGGGGAACACTGAAGCTTTCTTT. It encodes CAARYGGGNTEAFF.

The chain carries TRBV5-5 and TRBJ2-5; TRBD1 matches 11 bases. Germline V CDR1 and CDR2: SGHKS, YYEKEE (reference sequence). J was trimmed by 5 bases and V by 6 bases; bases with no gene match: 9. The CDR3 has 15 amino acids. The CDR3 nucleotides are TGTGCCAGCACCTCCGGGACAGGGGGAATGGAGACCCAGTACTTC. Translation gives CASTSGTGGMETQYF.

A few counts support this clonotype. The V gene is TRBV12-3 or TRBV12-4, the J gene TRBJ2-2; 7 nucleotides agree with TRBD1. This CDR3 comprises 16 residues. V lost 0 bases to trimming and J lost 4 bases; unmatched junction nucleotides: 5. The CDR3 nucleotides read TGTGCCAGCAGTTTAGCGCCGACAGGGAGCACCGGGGAGCTGTTTTTT. As protein: CASSLAPTGSTGELFF.

This clonotype was observed at least ten times. The J gene is TRBJ2-7, the V gene TRBV7-2; either TRBD1 or TRBD2 may supply D (5 bases each). Trimming left V 5 bases short and J 2 bases short, with 10 bases between. Germline loops: CDR1 SGHTA, CDR2 FQGNSA. The CDR3 covers 13 residues. CDR3 DNA: TGTGCCAGCAGCCCGGGACCCGCCTACGAGCAGTACTTC. It specifies CASSPGPAYEQYF.

In its sample, this clonotype was seen many times. The V and J genes are TRBV29-1 and TRBJ2-7, with D possibly being TRBD2 (6 bases). V gave up 3 bases and J gave up 3 bases, with 9 bases separating them. The CDR3 is made up of 12 amino acids. Looked up from germline, CDR1 is SQVTM and CDR2 is ANQGSEA. The CDR3 region is CSVEGTGYEQYF. CDR3 sequence (DNA): TGCAGCGTTGAGGGGACTGGCTACGAGCAGTACTTC.

At least ten counts were recorded for this clonotype. CDR3 region: CATSDFVAGRETQYF. In nucleotides, the CDR3 is TGTGCCACCAGTGATTTTGTCGCAGGGAGAGAGACCCAGTACTTC. The chain carries TRBV24-1 and TRBJ2-5; either TRBD1 or TRBD2 may supply D (5 bases each). The CDR3 is made up of 15 amino acids. The V gene's germline CDR1 is KGHDR and CDR2 SFDVKD. With 1 base removed from V and 4 bases from J, the gap between germline ends came to 12 bases.

At least ten counts were recorded for this clonotype. The V call is TRBV10-3, the J call TRBJ2-1, with TRBD2 matching 7 bases. This CDR3 is 12 amino acids long. CDR1 is ENHRY, CDR2 SYGVKD, per germline. Germline trimming cut 2 bases from V and 10 bases from J; bases unmatched to any gene: 2. The CDR3, as DNA: TGTGCCATCAGTGAGGGGGGGGACGAGCAGTTCTTC. Protein product: CAISEGGDEQFF.